The 20 T cell receptor beta chains below were found in one sample sequenced in a study of post-analysis software for immune sequencing data. Unique molecular identifiers were present in the TCR beta cDNA libraries. TCRdb called the PCR reads again in MiXCR, with one record for every CDR3 protein. This sample has hundreds of thousands of distinct CDR3 sequences; 25% to 30% occur once, and the top ten carry around 0.56%. These receptors have no identified antigens. Findings of the study overall: With TRBV5-6, TRBV5-1 and TRBV20-1 included, about five TRBV segments were more frequent in patients than in controls.

The source material was blood. The receptors stem from a girl aged 10 to 17 with multiple sclerosis.

This clonotype has only a few counts. The CDR3 loop reads CASSGLPQETQYF. CDR3 coding DNA: TGCGCCAGCAGCGGACTGCCACAAGAGACCCAGTACTTC. The chain has TRBV4-3 and TRBJ2-5, with D possibly TRBD2 on 5 matching bases. With 5 bases removed from V and 2 bases from J, the gap between germline ends came to 9 bases. This CDR3 is 13 amino acids long. The germline CDR1 and CDR2 sequences are LGHNA and YSLEER.

This CDR3 reads CSAPGQGLETQYF. DNA of the CDR3: TGCAGTGCGCCGGGACAGGGGTTGGAGACCCAGTACTTC. V gene TRBV20-1 combines with J gene TRBJ2-5; 10 positions match TRBD1. This CDR3 region has 13 residues. The V gene's germline CDR1 is DFQATT and CDR2 SNEGSKA (reference sequence). Trimming took 6 bases from V and 5 from J; bases not matched to a gene: 6.

This chain connects TRBV9 to TRBJ2-5; D is unclear. The CDR3 length is 18 residues. In germline, CDR1 is SGDLS, CDR2 YYNGEE. V was clipped by 4 bases and J by 4 bases, with 26 bases between them. The chain's CDR3 is CASSSRPRVSGVVETQYF. CDR3 nucleotides: TGTGCCAGCAGCTCCCGGCCCCGCGTGTCAGGAGTCGTAGAGACCCAGTACTTC.

The rearrangement links TRBV20-1 to TRBJ1-3, with D possibly TRBD1 on 5 matching bases. The germline gives CDR1 DFQATT, CDR2 SNEGSKA (reference sequence). The CDR3 loop spans 16 amino acids. V was cut by 5 bases and J by 0 bases, with 17 bases left in between. The CDR3: CSARGLQGSSGNTIYF. As DNA, the CDR3 is TGCAGTGCTCGGGGACTTCAGGGCTCCTCTGGAAACACCATATATTTT.

The chain is built from TRBV5-6 and TRBJ2-1, with 10 positions matching TRBD2. The germline CDR1 and CDR2 sequences are SGHDT and YYEEEE. The CDR3 runs 14 residues. J lost 12 bases, V lost 3 bases, and 9 bases had no gene match. This CDR3 reads CASSSPIAGGGQFF. CDR3 DNA: TGTGCCAGCAGCTCTCCAATAGCGGGAGGTGGGCAGTTCTTC.

This chain joins TRBV5-1 and TRBJ1-2; D ambiguous. The V end was cut by 2 bases, the J end by 2 bases, with 13 bases between. This CDR3 spans 15 amino acids. Germline V lookup: CDR1 SGHRS, CDR2 YFSETQ. The CDR3 sequence: CASSLGDNTNYGYTF. The CDR3 DNA reads TGCGCCAGCAGCTTAGGTGATAACACCAACTATGGCTACACCTTC.

This clonotype came up a few times. CDR3 bases: TGTGCCATCAGTCCAGCACGGGCGGAGGGGACAGATACGCAGTATTTT. Its translation: CAISPARAEGTDTQYF. The chain joins TRBV10-3 to TRBJ2-3; TRBD2 is a possible D gene (6 bases). The CDR3 is 16 amino acids. The ends were cut back, 5 bases at V and 3 bases at J, with 18 bases in the middle. Per the germline V gene, CDR1 is ENHRY and CDR2 is SYGVKD.

The CDR3 region is CSARVLAVYNEQFF. CDR3 sequence (DNA): TGCAGTGCTAGAGTTCTAGCGGTGTACAATGAGCAGTTCTTC. V is TRBV20-1 and J is TRBJ2-1, with 7 bases that match TRBD2. Germline V gene sequence: CDR1 DFQATT, CDR2 SNEGSKA (reference sequence). With 1 base clipped from V and 4 bases from J, the junction kept 4 bases outside the gene matches. The CDR3 runs to 14 residues.

This clonotype was seen only a few times. The chain uses TRBV3-1 and TRBJ2-1; D perhaps matches TRBD2 (6 bases). V lost 4 bases, J lost 9 bases, and 10 bases lay in between. The CDR3 length is 12 residues. Germline assignment: CDR1 LGHDT and CDR2 YNNKEL (reference sequence). The CDR3 DNA follows: TGTGCCAGCAGCCGTGCGGGGCGTGAGCAGTTCTTC. Amino acids: CASSRAGREQFF.

The V call is TRBV5-1, the J call TRBJ1-4; no clear D gene. This CDR3 spans 14 amino acids. Trimming took off 0 bases at V and 4 bases at J, with 7 bases between the two ends. Germline assignment: CDR1 SGHRS and CDR2 YFSETQ. The CDR3 loop reads CASSLAQVNEKLFF. The CDR3 region has the DNA TGCGCCAGCAGCTTGGCGCAGGTTAATGAAAAACTGTTTTTT.

The chain employs TRBV28 and TRBJ2-7; D remains unclear. Trimming took 6 bases from V and 1 from J, leaving 13 bases between them. From germline, CDR1 is MDHEN and CDR2 SYDVKM. The CDR3 runs 14 residues. CDR3 loop: CASSPGYGSYEQYF. The CDR3 nucleotides read TGTGCCAGCAGCCCCGGCTACGGTTCCTACGAGCAGTACTTC.

A note on this clonotype: The CDR3 end shows no conserved phenylalanine or tryptophan, and so a read error is likely. The J gene is TRBJ2-7, the V gene TRBV5-1; the D is unclear. In germline, CDR1 is SGHRS, CDR2 YFSETQ. The CDR3 consists of 13 residues. V lost 4 bases and J lost 0, with 8 bases in between. This CDR3 reads CASSEDGSYEQYS. As DNA, the CDR3 is TGCGCCAGCAGCGAGGACGGCTCCTACGAGCAGTACTCC.

The chain has TRBV20-1 and TRBJ2-1; 10 bases map to TRBD2. The CDR3 extends over 16 amino acids. CDR1 and CDR2 (germline): DFQATT, SNEGSKA (reference sequence). The junction had 12 bases not matched to a gene; V was cut back by 4 bases and J by 6 bases. The CDR3 loop is CSATTGTSAWANEQFF. The CDR3, as DNA: TGCAGTGCTACGACCGGGACTAGCGCCTGGGCCAATGAGCAGTTCTTC.

In its sample, this clonotype was seen once. V and J are TRBV20-1 and TRBJ1-4; D not resolved. Trimming took 3 bases from V and 7 from J, leaving 15 bases between them. The CDR3 length is 14 residues. The V gene's germline CDR1 is DFQATT and CDR2 SNEGSKA (reference sequence). CDR3 loop: CSASREFFGEKLFF. CDR3 coding DNA: TGCAGTGCTAGTAGGGAATTCTTTGGTGAAAAACTGTTTTTT.

The sample holds a few counts of this clonotype. The chain uses TRBV11-2 and TRBJ2-1; TRBD1 matches at 8 bases. The CDR3 covers 13 residues. V lost 6 bases, J lost 5 bases, and 3 bases stayed unmatched. CDR1 is SGHAT, CDR2 FQNNGV, per germline. The CDR3: CASRWTGNNEQFF. CDR3 in DNA: TGTGCCAGCAGGTGGACAGGGAACAATGAGCAGTTCTTC. The complete variable domain, with remaining parts taken from reference TRBV11-2 and TRBJ2-1, reads EAGVAQSPRYKIIEKRQSVAFWCNPISGHATLYWYQQILGQGPKLLIQFQNNGVVDDSQLPKDRFSAERLKGVDSTLKIQPAKLEDSAVYLCASRWTGNNEQFFGPGTRLTVL.

The rearrangement joins TRBV2 to TRBJ1-2; a possible D gene is TRBD1 (5 bases). The V gene lost 7 bases and the J gene lost 3 bases, with 12 bases spanning the gap. The CDR3 extends over 13 amino acids. In germline, CDR1 is SNHLY, CDR2 FYNNEI. The CDR3 protein is CASTQGRDYGYTF. The CDR3 DNA reads as TGTGCCAGCACTCAGGGCAGGGACTATGGCTACACCTTC.

This chain connects TRBV4-3 to TRBJ2-2; no firm D call. CDR1 and CDR2 from the germline V gene are LGHNA and YSLEER. V gave up 10 bases and J gave up 0 bases, with 9 bases separating them. This CDR3 has 13 amino acids. The CDR3 region is CATSAPNTGELFF. CDR3 bases: TGCGCCACCTCAGCTCCGAACACCGGGGAGCTGTTTTTT.

CDR3 amino acids: CSSIGQDKTQYF. As DNA, the CDR3 is TGCAGCTCGATAGGCCAAGACAAGACCCAGTACTTC. This chain joins TRBV20-1 and TRBJ2-7; D is unclear. The J call may be wrong; the DNA end is better matched by TRBJ2-5. CDR3 length: 12 residues. Per the germline V gene, CDR1 is DFQATT and CDR2 is SNEGSKA (reference sequence).

This clonotype was seen more than once but under ten times. The V and J genes are TRBV20-1 and TRBJ2-1; D gene unclear. The length of the CDR3 is 15 residues. Trimming cost V 3 bases and J 2 bases, with 14 bases left between them. Germline V gives CDR1 DFQATT, CDR2 SNEGSKA (reference sequence). CDR3 bases: TGCAGTGCTAGTGTCTTGGGCGTAGCCTACAATGAGCAGTTCTTC. It yields the protein CSASVLGVAYNEQFF.

The chain couples TRBV7-2 to TRBJ2-2, with D unresolved. CDR1 is SGHTA and CDR2 is FQGNSA in the germline V gene. The length of the CDR3 is 15 residues. V lost 3 bases and J 1 base, leaving 9 bases between the germline ends. In DNA form, the CDR3 reads TGTGCCAGCAGCTTGTCAAGTTGGAACACCGGGGAGCTGTTTTTT. This encodes CASSLSSWNTGELFF.